This T cell receptor (beta chain) was captured by sequencing in a study of blood T cell repertoires in COVID-19. Study context: COVID-19 samples from acute and convalescent phases originated in the United States, Italy and Spain. The cDNA or gDNA used as material had been derived from T cells, B-cell-depleted T cells, or PBMCs.

The CDR3 spans 13 residues. Germline V CDR1 and CDR2: MNHEY, SVGAGI. With 8 bases clipped from V and 10 bases from J, the junction kept 8 bases outside the gene matches. In the authors' methods: For nucleated cells, counts were estimated from reference gene primer amplification. Clones were sequenced by immunoSEQ multiplex PCR, and TCRdb holds only the in-frame ones, with some missing. V, J and clone size are those of that table, while D and trimming were read from the DNA. Here the sample spans about 180,000 clones, 70% to 90% being singletons. Seattle-derived patients entered the study during active infection and were followed longitudinally.

The sample comprised peripheral blood. This chain uses TRBV6-5 with TRBJ1-6; 7 bases match TRBD1. The origin of this receptor is a man in his fifties or sixties with COVID-19, enrolled during active disease. The CDR3 DNA is TGTGCCAGCCGGGACAGTGAAGGGTCACCCCTCCACTTT. Translated: CASRDSEGSPLHF.